This TCR beta chain is drawn from a study of T cell responses to AZD1222 COVID-19 vaccine. Study information: Combined were second doses at about 4 or about 12 weeks.

Study results and caveats: Reportedly, close to half of spike-specific TCRs are directed against unmutated variant regions. White British people made up most donors, females outnumbered males, and clonal diversity was possibly underestimated.

Notes on this clone: Its specificity is not known.

The method was immunoSEQ multiplex PCR; TCRdb's version includes in-frame clones alone and lacks a portion of them. The table records fewer than 150,000 clones, approximately 93% of them present only once. The CDR3 has 13 residues. CDR1 and CDR2 from the germline V gene are LNHDA and SQIVND (reference sequence). V was pared by 9 bases and J by 1 base, with 5 bases of the junction left unmatched. The sample in question was peripheral blood, obtained on day 0 of AZD1222 vaccination. The chain joins TRBV19 to TRBJ1-1, with 7 bases identical to TRBD1. This TCR was recovered from an adult in good health. The CDR3 DNA reads as TGTGCCAGCCGTGACAGGGAGAACACTGAAGCTTTCTTT. This translates into CASRDRENTEAFF.